These 26 T cell receptor beta chains share one sample of origin, sequenced in a study of T-cell memory formation after mild COVID-19 (dated by TCRdb to the early 2020s). Libraries came from 5' RACE. The sequencer listed for this sample is Illumina NovaSeq 6000. TCRdb ran its own pipeline on the public reads, namely fastp trimming at Q25 and MiXCR clone calling, and kept in-frame beta chains. Identical CDR3 protein sequences are pooled into one entry, listed with their most common genes and DNA. In this sample the table shows under 550,000 distinct CDR3 sequences, 18% of which occur a single time. The ten largest clonotypes hold around a fifth of the sample. Sequencing used PBMCs or a T cell subset sorted from them (not recorded which). The receptors here all came from a man younger than 35 who had mild COVID-19 (a few samples of this study predate the infection). The sample titles of this study are shuffled in the database, so cell type and time point are left out; the donor was told from shared clones.

This clonotype was seen only a few times. The chain couples TRBV12-3 or TRBV12-4 to TRBJ2-1; D is perhaps TRBD2 (5 bases). The CDR3 is made up of 15 amino acids. The V end was cut by 5 bases, the J end by 6 bases, with 17 bases between. This CDR3 is CASSDPSGLGNEQFF. In DNA, the CDR3 is TGTGCCAGCAGTGACCCAAGCGGACTTGGCAATGAGCAGTTCTTC.

This clonotype has more than one count but fewer than ten. The V and J genes are TRBV4-3 and TRBJ2-7; 7 positions match TRBD2. With 8 bases clipped from V and 3 bases from J, the junction kept 13 bases outside the gene matches. Germline CDR1 LGHNA, CDR2 YSLEER. The CDR3 spans 15 residues. In DNA, the CDR3 is TGCGCCAGCTCGCTGACGGGGGGTTACCTCTACGAGCAGTACTTC. Translated, it gives CASSLTGGYLYEQYF.

The chain has TRBV4-1 and TRBJ2-2; D not certain. The CDR3 has 16 residues. Germline CDR1 reads MGHRA; CDR2 reads YSYEKL. V was trimmed by 7 bases and J by 8 bases, leaving 23 bases between them. The CDR3 region is CASTPVAVGLKGELFF. The CDR3 nucleotides read TGCGCCAGCACCCCCGTCGCCGTGGGTCTAAAAGGGGAGCTGTTTTTT.

This clonotype was seen only a few times. The chain uses TRBV5-1 and TRBJ2-1; 8 positions agree with TRBD1. Trimming removed 4 bases from V and 6 bases from J; junction bases left unmatched: 3. The germline gives CDR1 SGHRS, CDR2 YFSETQ. The CDR3 runs to 13 residues. The CDR3 loop is CASSTTGGNEQFF. The CDR3 region has the DNA TGCGCCAGCAGCACTACAGGGGGCAATGAGCAGTTCTTC.

V usage is TRBV19 and J usage is TRBJ2-3; 7 bases are shared with TRBD2. Trimming at V came to 7 bases and at J to 4 bases, leaving 8 bases not matched to a gene. Germline V gene sequence: CDR1 LNHDA, CDR2 SQIVND (reference sequence). This CDR3 has 14 amino acids. CDR3 DNA sequence: TGTGCCAGTATTTCGCCGGGAGGTGCAGATACGCAGTATTTT. Translating gives CASISPGGADTQYF.

This rearrangement joins TRBV5-5 to TRBJ1-4, with 7 bases matching TRBD1. The V gene's germline CDR1 is SGHKS and CDR2 YYEKEE (reference sequence). This CDR3 region has 14 residues. With V trimmed by 4 bases and J by 7 bases, 7 bases remained unmatched. The CDR3 coding sequence is TGTGCCAGCAGCCGGGGACAGCCGCCTGAAAAACTGTTTTTT. Translation gives CASSRGQPPEKLFF.

The chain recombines TRBV6-1 with TRBJ2-5; 7 nucleotides align to TRBD2. CDR3 length: 13 residues. Germline trimming cut 6 bases from V and 4 bases from J; bases unmatched to any gene: 5. Germline V gives CDR1 MNHNS, CDR2 SASEGT. Here the CDR3 DNA reads TGTGCCAGCAGGCGCGGGGGAGGAGAGACCCAGTACTTC. Its protein is CASRRGGGETQYF.

This clonotype was observed a few times. This chain joins TRBV15 and TRBJ2-2, with D possibly matching TRBD2 (5 bases). Germline V gene data show CDR1 as LNHNV and CDR2 as YYDKDF (reference sequence). Trimming removed 1 base at V and 9 bases at J, with 12 bases between. This CDR3 has 14 residues. CDR3 loop: CATSRAGSRRELFF. CDR3 DNA: TGTGCCACCAGCAGAGCGGGGAGCAGAAGGGAGCTGTTTTTT. Using reference TRBV15 and TRBJ2-2 for the parts outside the CDR3, the full variable domain is DAMVIQNPRYQVTQFGKPVTLSCSQTLNHNVMYWYQQKSSQAPKLLFHYYDKDFNNEADTPDNFQSRRPNTSFCFLDIRSPGLGDTAMYLCATSRAGSRRELFFGEGSRLTVL.

This chain links TRBV4-1 with TRBJ1-5; D is perhaps TRBD1 (5 bases). This CDR3 is 16 amino acids long. V lost 4 bases to trimming and J lost 2 bases, with 15 bases between them. Per the germline V gene, CDR1 is MGHRA and CDR2 is YSYEKL. The CDR3 nucleotides are TGCGCCAGCAGCCCCTCGATAGGAGGGGGCAATCAGCCCCAGCATTTT. This translates into CASSPSIGGGNQPQHF.

The chain uses TRBV10-1 and TRBJ2-3; either TRBD1 or TRBD2 may fit D (5 bases each). Trimming removed 5 bases from V and 3 bases from J, with 18 bases in between. Germline values: CDR1 WNHNN, CDR2 SYGVQD (reference sequence). The CDR3 consists of 16 residues. The CDR3 protein is CASSTASRGVTDTQYF. The CDR3, as DNA: TGCGCCAGCAGTACAGCGTCAAGGGGAGTGACAGATACGCAGTATTTT.

The rearrangement uses TRBV5-1 and TRBJ2-5; TRBD1 aligns across 11 bases. The CDR3 sequence is 13 residues long. CDR1 and CDR2 from the germline V gene are SGHRS and YFSETQ. V trimming: 6 bases; J trimming: 5 bases; junction bases outside the gene matches: 3. CDR3 residues: CASTWTGGETQYF. The CDR3, as DNA: TGCGCCAGCACCTGGACAGGGGGCGAGACCCAGTACTTC.

This clonotype was found a few times. The rearrangement links TRBV7-9 to TRBJ2-3; 9 bases are shared with TRBD1. The CDR3 loop spans 15 amino acids. Trimming took 5 bases from V and 4 from J; bases not matched to a gene: 7. Germline V CDR1 and CDR2: SEHNR, FQNEAQ (reference sequence). The CDR3 here is CASSITGTGSDTQYF. CDR3 in DNA: TGTGCCAGCAGCATAACCGGGACAGGGTCAGATACGCAGTATTTT.

The chain joins TRBV29-1 to TRBJ1-2; unclear D gene. V lost 6 bases and J 0 bases, leaving 8 bases between the germline ends. There are 12 residues in the CDR3. Per germline, CDR1 SQVTM and CDR2 ANQGSEA. The CDR3 DNA is TGCAGCGTGGCGAGGTCTAACTATGGCTACACCTTC. Its protein is CSVARSNYGYTF.

This sequence joins TRBV6-2 or TRBV6-3 and TRBJ1-2; D may be TRBD1 (6 bases). CDR3 length equals 15 residues. Trimming removed 5 bases from V and 4 bases from J, with 17 bases in between. Looked up from germline, CDR1 is MNHEY and CDR2 is SVGEGT. The CDR3 DNA follows: TGTGCCAGCAGTCCGCCGGGACAAGGACCCTATGGCTACACCTTC. Protein: CASSPPGQGPYGYTF.

The rearrangement uses TRBV4-1 and TRBJ2-1; no clear D. Trimming removed 1 base at V and 0 bases at J, with 7 bases between. The CDR3 has 15 amino acids. Looked up from germline, CDR1 is MGHRA and CDR2 is YSYEKL. The CDR3 here is CASSQVWASYNEQFF. CDR3 nucleotides: TGCGCCAGCAGCCAAGTGTGGGCCTCCTACAATGAGCAGTTCTTC.

The chain links TRBV28 to TRBJ2-7; 7 nucleotides line up with TRBD2. The CDR3 totals 13 residues. CDR1 is MDHEN, CDR2 SYDVKM, per germline. The J segment lost 3 bases and the V segment lost 4 bases, leaving 3 bases of the junction unmatched. CDR3 bases: TGTGCCAGCAGTTCGGGACTAAACTACGAGCAGTACGTC. It specifies CASSSGLNYEQYV.

The gene calls are TRBV9 and TRBJ2-2; D perhaps matches TRBD1 (6 bases). V lost 4 bases and J lost 6, with 13 bases in between. The CDR3 sequence is 14 residues long. Looked up from germline, CDR1 is SGDLS and CDR2 is YYNGEE. The DNA for the CDR3 is TGTGCCAGCAGCCGACAGGCGGGCGCCGGGGAGCTGTTTTTT. It specifies CASSRQAGAGELFF.

In this sample, this clonotype turned up many times. The chain couples TRBV5-1 to TRBJ2-1; 9 nucleotides agree with TRBD2. Per germline, CDR1 SGHRS and CDR2 YFSETQ. J was trimmed by 7 bases and V by 0 bases; bases with no gene match: 5. There are 15 residues in the CDR3. In DNA, the CDR3 is TGCGCCAGCAGCTTGGTTGCGGGGGGGGAGAATGAGCAGTTCTTC. As protein: CASSLVAGGENEQFF.

The chain carries TRBV5-6 and TRBJ1-2; D is uncertain. The germline V and J ends were trimmed by 0 bases and 1 base, with 7 bases remaining between them. The length of the CDR3 is 14 residues. Germline V gene sequence: CDR1 SGHDT, CDR2 YYEEEE. CDR3 sequence reads: CASSLGEGNYGYTF. DNA of the CDR3: TGTGCCAGCAGCTTGGGGGAGGGTAACTATGGCTACACCTTC.

V is TRBV29-1 and J is TRBJ2-7; D is unresolved. Germline CDR1 is SQVTM and CDR2 is ANQGSEA. The CDR3 runs 12 residues. V was shortened by 4 bases and J by 2 bases, with 9 bases between the two germline ends. The DNA for the CDR3 is TGCAGCGTTGGGGCGGAAGCCTACGAGCAGTACTTC. It is translated as CSVGAEAYEQYF.

Only a few counts were recorded for this clonotype. V is TRBV2 and J is TRBJ1-2; D is ambiguous. Trimming cost V 4 bases and J 7 bases, with 16 bases left between them. Germline values: CDR1 SNHLY, CDR2 FYNNEI. This CDR3 is 14 amino acids long. The CDR3 loop reads CASSGRRSPSGYTF. The CDR3, as DNA: TGTGCCAGCAGTGGGCGGCGGTCTCCCTCTGGCTACACCTTC. The full variable domain, in which reference TRBV2 and TRBJ1-2 provide the parts outside the CDR3, is EPEVTQTPSHQVTQMGQEVILRCVPISNHLYFYWYRQILGQKVEFLVSFYNNEISEKSEIFDDQFSVERPDGSNFTLKIRSTKLEDSAMYFCASSGRRSPSGYTFGSGTRLTVV.

This clonotype was picked up a small number of times. This chain uses TRBV24-1 with TRBJ2-1; the D is unclear. Trimming pared 3 bases from V and 5 bases from J, leaving 13 bases between. The CDR3 totals 15 residues. Germline V gene sequence: CDR1 KGHDR, CDR2 SFDVKD. CDR3 protein: CATSDRWKENNEQFF. CDR3 coding DNA: TGTGCCACCAGTGATAGGTGGAAGGAGAACAATGAGCAGTTCTTC.

This clonotype has at least ten counts. The CDR3 region is CSVAPTSGGVGGELFF. CDR3 coding DNA: TGCAGCGTTGCACCCACTAGCGGGGGGGTCGGCGGGGAGCTGTTTTTT. The chain uses TRBV29-1 and TRBJ2-2; the match to TRBD2 covers 13 bases. Trimming removed 4 bases from V and 7 bases from J; junction bases left unmatched: 9. The CDR3 length is 16 residues. Germline CDR1 reads SQVTM; CDR2 reads ANQGSEA.

This clonotype was detected a few times. The chain employs TRBV12-3 or TRBV12-4 and TRBJ2-2; D is ambiguous. Between the trimmed V and J ends, which lost 3 bases and 6 bases, there was a span of 5 bases. There are 12 residues in the CDR3. CDR3: CASSFISGELFF. The CDR3, as DNA: TGTGCCAGCAGTTTTATCTCCGGGGAGCTGTTTTTT.

This clonotype turned up a few times. This chain links TRBV7-9 with TRBJ2-7; 8 positions agree with TRBD2. Germline CDR1 SEHNR, CDR2 FQNEAQ (reference sequence). The CDR3 is 14 residues long. The trim removed 5 bases at V and 13 bases at J, leaving 16 bases unmatched. CDR3 nucleotide sequence: TGTGCCAGCAGCGCCCCAGCGGGGGTCGGCGAGTGCTACTTC. It is translated as CASSAPAGVGECYF.

The rearrangement links TRBV6-2 or TRBV6-3 to TRBJ1-1; no clear D gene. Germline assignment: CDR1 MNHEY and CDR2 SVGEGT. CDR3 size: 14 residues. V shed 6 bases and J shed 1 base, with 12 bases lying between them. The CDR3 loop is CASSLRGWNTEAFF. As DNA, the CDR3 is TGTGCCAGCAGCTTACGGGGTTGGAACACTGAAGCTTTCTTT.